This T cell receptor (beta chain) was found in a study of cytomegalovirus exposure and HLA in healthy donors. Notes on the study in general: As a later analysis showed, a missense DCLRE1C variant was linked to trimming of TCR beta V- and J-genes.

The PCR used 60 Vbeta and 13 Jbeta primers. Using immunoSEQ multiplex PCR, the repertoire was profiled, and TCRdb retains in-frame clones only, with some absent. The table includes around 130,000 clones, more than 60% detected once. Losses at the gene ends were 6 bases for V and 1 base for J; bases not matched to a gene: 4. Germline V gene sequence: CDR1 SQVTM, CDR2 ANQGSEA. The CDR3 runs to 13 residues. In the case of this clone: Its antigen is not identified.

This receptor was obtained from a woman between 35 and 50 years old in good health and CMV-seropositive. The sequenced sample was PBMCs. The rearrangement uses TRBV29-1 and TRBJ1-1, with 8 nucleotides matching TRBD1. CDR3 sequence (DNA): TGCAGCGTGCGAGGACAGGGGAACACTGAAGCTTTCTTT. Encoded protein: CSVRGQGNTEAFF.